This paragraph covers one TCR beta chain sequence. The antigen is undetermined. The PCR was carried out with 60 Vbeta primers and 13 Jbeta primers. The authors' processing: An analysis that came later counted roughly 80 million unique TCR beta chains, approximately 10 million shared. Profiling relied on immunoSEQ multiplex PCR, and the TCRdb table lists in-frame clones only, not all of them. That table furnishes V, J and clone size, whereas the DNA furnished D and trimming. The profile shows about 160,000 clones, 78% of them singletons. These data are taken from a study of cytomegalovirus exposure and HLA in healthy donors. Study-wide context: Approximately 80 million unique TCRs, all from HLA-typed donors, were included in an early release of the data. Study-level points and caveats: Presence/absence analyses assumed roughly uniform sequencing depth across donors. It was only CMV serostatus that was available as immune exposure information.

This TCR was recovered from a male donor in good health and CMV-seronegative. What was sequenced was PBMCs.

CDR3 nucleotide sequence: TGTGCCAGCAGCTTAAATGCAGGGGCGAGTAATCAGCCCCAGCATTTT. As protein: CASSLNAGASNQPQHF. The chain has TRBV7-2 and TRBJ1-5; a weak D match, TRBD1 (6 bases). V lost 2 bases to trimming and J lost 4 bases, with 15 bases between them. CDR3 size: 16 residues. Germline V gene lookup returns CDR1 SGHTA and CDR2 FQGNSA. Variable domain in full (rest from reference TRBV7-2 and TRBJ1-5): GAGVSQSPSNKVTEKGKDVELRCDPISGHTALYWYRQSLGQGLEFLIYFQGNSAPDKSGLPSDRFSAERTGGSVSTLTIQRTQQEDSAVYLCASSLNAGASNQPQHFGDGTRLSIL.